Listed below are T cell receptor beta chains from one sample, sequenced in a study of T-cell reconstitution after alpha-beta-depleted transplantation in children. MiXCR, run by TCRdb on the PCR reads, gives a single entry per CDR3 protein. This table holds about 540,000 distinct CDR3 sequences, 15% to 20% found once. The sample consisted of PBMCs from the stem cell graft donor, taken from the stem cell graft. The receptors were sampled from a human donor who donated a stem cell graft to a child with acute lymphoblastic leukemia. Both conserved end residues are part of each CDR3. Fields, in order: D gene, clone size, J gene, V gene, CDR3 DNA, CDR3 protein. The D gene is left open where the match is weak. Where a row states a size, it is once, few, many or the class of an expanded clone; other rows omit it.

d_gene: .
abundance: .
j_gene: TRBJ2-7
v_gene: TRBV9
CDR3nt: TGTGCCAGCAGCGTAGCCGGGACGGACTCCTACGAGCAGTACTTC
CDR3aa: CASSVAGTDSYEQYF

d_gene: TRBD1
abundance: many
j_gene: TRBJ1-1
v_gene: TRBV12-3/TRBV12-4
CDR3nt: TGTGCCAGCAGTTCCGGACAGGGGGTCATGAACACTGAAGCTTTCTTT
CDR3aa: CASSSGQGVMNTEAFF

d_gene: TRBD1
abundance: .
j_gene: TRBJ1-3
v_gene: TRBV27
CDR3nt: TGTGCCAGCAGTTCTCACAGGGGTATGGAAAACACCATATATTTT
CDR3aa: CASSSHRGMENTIYF

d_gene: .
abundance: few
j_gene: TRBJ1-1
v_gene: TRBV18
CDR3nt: TGTGCCAGCTCAGGCGTCAGGAACACTGAAGCTTTCTTT
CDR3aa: CASSGVRNTEAFF

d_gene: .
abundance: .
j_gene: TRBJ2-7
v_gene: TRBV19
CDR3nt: TGTGCCAGTAGTGTCGGACTGGGGGACTACGAGCAGTACTTC
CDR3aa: CASSVGLGDYEQYF

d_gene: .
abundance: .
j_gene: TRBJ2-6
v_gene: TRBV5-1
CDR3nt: TGCGCCAGCGGGGTCGCAGGGTCAACTGGGGCCAACGTCCTGACTTTC
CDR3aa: CASGVAGSTGANVLTF

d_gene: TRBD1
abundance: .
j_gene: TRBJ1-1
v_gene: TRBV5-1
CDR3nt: TGCGCCAGCAGCTTTGGACAGGGGATCATGAACACTGAAGCTTTCTTT
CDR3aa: CASSFGQGIMNTEAFF

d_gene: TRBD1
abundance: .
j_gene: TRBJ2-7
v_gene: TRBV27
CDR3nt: TGTGCCAGCAGTTTAACTTTTCAGGGGGCCGGCGAGCAGTACTTC
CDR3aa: CASSLTFQGAGEQYF

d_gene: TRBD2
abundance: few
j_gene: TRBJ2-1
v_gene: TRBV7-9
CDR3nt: TGTGCCCTGACTAGCGGGAGCTACAATGAGCAGTTCTTC
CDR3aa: CALTSGSYNEQFF

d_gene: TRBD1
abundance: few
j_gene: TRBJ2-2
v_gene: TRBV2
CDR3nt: TGTGCCAACAGACAGGGGACAAACACCGGGGAGCTGTTTTTT
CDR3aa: CANRQGTNTGELFF

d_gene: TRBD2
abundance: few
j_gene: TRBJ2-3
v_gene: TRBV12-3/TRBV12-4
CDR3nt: TGTGCCATCACCATAGCGGGAGGTGGGGCAGATACGCAGTATTTT
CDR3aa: CAITIAGGGADTQYF

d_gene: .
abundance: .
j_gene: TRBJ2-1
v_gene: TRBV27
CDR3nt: TGTGCCAGCAGGGGTCTTAACTCCTACAATGAGCAGTTCTTC
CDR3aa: CASRGLNSYNEQFF

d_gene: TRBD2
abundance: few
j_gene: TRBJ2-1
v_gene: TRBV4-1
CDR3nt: TGCGCCAGCAGCCGGGAAGGGCTAGCGGGAGCAAATGAGCAGTTCTTC
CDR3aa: CASSREGLAGANEQFF

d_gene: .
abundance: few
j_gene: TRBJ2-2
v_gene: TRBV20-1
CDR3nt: TGCAGTGCTGGCCCCGGGCCAAGAGAGCTGTTTTTT
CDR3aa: CSAGPGPRELFF

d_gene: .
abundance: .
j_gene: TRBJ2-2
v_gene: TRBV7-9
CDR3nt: TGTGCCAGCAGCTCAGTCCTCCTCGGCGTTAACACCGGGGAGCTGTTTTTT
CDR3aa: CASSSVLLGVNTGELFF

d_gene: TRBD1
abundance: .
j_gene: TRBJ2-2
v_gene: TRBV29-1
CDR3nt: TGCAGCGTAATCGGGACAGCGAACACCGGGGAGCTGTTTTTT
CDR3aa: CSVIGTANTGELFF

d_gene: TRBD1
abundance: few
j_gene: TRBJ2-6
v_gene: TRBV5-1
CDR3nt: TGCGCCAGCAGCTTGGAGGGCAGGGGGACTGGGGCCAACGTCCTGACTTTC
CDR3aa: CASSLEGRGTGANVLTF

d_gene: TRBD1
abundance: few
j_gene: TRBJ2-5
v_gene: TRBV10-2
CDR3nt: TGCGCCAGCCTAGGGGACAGGGAAGAGACCCAGTACTTC
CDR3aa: CASLGDREETQYF

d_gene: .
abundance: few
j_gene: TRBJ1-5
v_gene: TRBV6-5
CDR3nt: TGTGCCAGCAGTCTTGACTACAGGGCGCGCAATCAGCCCCAGCATTTT
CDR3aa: CASSLDYRARNQPQHF

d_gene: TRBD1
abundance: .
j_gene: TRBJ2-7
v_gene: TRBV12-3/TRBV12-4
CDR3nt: TGTGCCAGCAGAGCCGGGACAGGGGAGCAGTACTTC
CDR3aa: CASRAGTGEQYF

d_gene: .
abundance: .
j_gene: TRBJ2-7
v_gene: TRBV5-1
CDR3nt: TGCGCCAGCAGGTCATTCCCTTACGAGCAGTACTTC
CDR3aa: CASRSFPYEQYF

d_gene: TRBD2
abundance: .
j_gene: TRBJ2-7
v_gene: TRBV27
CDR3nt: TGTGCCAGTAGTCCGGGAGGCCTCCTCCCATACGAGCAGTACTTC
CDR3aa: CASSPGGLLPYEQYF

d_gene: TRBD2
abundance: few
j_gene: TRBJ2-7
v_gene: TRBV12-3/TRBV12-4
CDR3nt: TGTGCCAGCAGTTTAGCCTCGGGACTAGCACGCTACGAGCAGTACTTC
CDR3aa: CASSLASGLARYEQYF

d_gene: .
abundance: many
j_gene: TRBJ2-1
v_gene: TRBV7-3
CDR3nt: TGTGCCAGCAGCTTAACTGGGCAGAATGAGCAGTTCTTC
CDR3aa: CASSLTGQNEQFF

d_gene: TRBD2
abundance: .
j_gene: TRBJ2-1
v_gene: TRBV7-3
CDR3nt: TGTGCCAGCAGCTTAGCGGGAGCCCCCTCAAGAGAGCAGTTCTTC
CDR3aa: CASSLAGAPSREQFF

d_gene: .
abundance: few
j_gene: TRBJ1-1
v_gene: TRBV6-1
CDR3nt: TGTGCCAGCAGTTATGCGCTCAGGGTAATCGCTGAAGCTTTCTTT
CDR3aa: CASSYALRVIAEAFF

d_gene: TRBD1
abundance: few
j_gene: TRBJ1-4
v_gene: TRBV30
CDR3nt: TGTGCCTGGAGTATGAAGAGGACAGGGCACGAAAAACTGTTTTTT
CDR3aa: CAWSMKRTGHEKLFF

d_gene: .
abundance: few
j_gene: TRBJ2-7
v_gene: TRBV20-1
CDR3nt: TGCAGTGCTAGGGACGCCCCCTACGAGCAGTACTTC
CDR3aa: CSARDAPYEQYF

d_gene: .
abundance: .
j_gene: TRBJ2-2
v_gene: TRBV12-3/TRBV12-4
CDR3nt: TGTGCCAGCAGTTTCAGACAAGCGAACACCGGGGAGCTGTTTTTT
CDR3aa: CASSFRQANTGELFF

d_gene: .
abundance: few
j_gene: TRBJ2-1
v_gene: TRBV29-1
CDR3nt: TGCAGCGTCTCAAGAGGGCAGGATAGCTCCTACAATGAGCAGTTCTTC
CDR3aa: CSVSRGQDSSYNEQFF

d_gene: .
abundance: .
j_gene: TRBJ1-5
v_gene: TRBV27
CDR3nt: TGTGCCAGCAGTTCAGTTTCCCATCAGCCCCAGCATTTT
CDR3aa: CASSSVSHQPQHF

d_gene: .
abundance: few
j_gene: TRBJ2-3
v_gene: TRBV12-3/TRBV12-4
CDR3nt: TGTGCCAGCAGTTTTGGGTATCTGAGCACAGATACGCAGTATTTT
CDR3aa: CASSFGYLSTDTQYF

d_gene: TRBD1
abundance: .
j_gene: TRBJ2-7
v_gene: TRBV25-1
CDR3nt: TGTGCCAGCCAAGGACAGGGTATTGGCGAGCAGTACTTC
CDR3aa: CASQGQGIGEQYF

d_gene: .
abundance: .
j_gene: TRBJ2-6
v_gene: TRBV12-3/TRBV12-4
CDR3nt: TGTGCCAGCAGTTACAACAGGGTCAGGGGCCTGACTTTC
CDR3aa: CASSYNRVRGLTF

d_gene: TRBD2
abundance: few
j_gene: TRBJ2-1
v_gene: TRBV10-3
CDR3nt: TGTGCCATCAGAACTCTAGCGGGAGGTTTCGATGAGCAGTTCTTC
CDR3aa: CAIRTLAGGFDEQFF

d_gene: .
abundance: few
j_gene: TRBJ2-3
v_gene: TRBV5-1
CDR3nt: TGCGCCAGCGGCAGCGGTTCTAGCACAGATACGCAGTATTTT
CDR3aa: CASGSGSSTDTQYF

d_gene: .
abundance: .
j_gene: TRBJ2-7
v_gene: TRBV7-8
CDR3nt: TGTGCCAGCAGCTTAGCGAGGTGGGGACAAATAGACGAGCAGTACTTC
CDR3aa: CASSLARWGQIDEQYF

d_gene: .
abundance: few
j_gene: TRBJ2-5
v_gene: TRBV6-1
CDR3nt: TGTGCCAGCAGCCCTATGACCCAGGGCTCCCAAGAGACCCAGTACTTC
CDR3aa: CASSPMTQGSQETQYF

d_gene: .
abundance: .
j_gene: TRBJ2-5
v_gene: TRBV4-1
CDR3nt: TGCGCCAGCAGCCAGATTTCGGGACCCTCGGAGACCCAGTACTTC
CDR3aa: CASSQISGPSETQYF

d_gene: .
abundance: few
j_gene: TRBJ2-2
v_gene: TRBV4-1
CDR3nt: TGCGCCAGCAGCCAAGAGGGGCCAGGATTCAACACCGGGGAGCTGTTTTTT
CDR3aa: CASSQEGPGFNTGELFF

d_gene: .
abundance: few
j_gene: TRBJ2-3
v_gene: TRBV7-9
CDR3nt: TGTGCCAGCAGCTCCCTGACAGCTAGCACAGATACGCAGTATTTT
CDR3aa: CASSSLTASTDTQYF